The 29 T cell receptor beta chains presented below share a single source sample, sequenced in a study of cytomegalovirus exposure and HLA in healthy donors. In the PCR, 60 Vbeta and 13 Jbeta primers were used. The data were produced by immunoSEQ multiplex PCR, yet TCRdb's version contains in-frame clones alone and is incomplete. This sample has roughly 180,000 clones, with about 85% found just once. Sequencing input: PBMCs. The receptor set was obtained from a boy younger than 10 in good health and CMV-seronegative.

V gene TRBV10-3 combines with J gene TRBJ1-4; the D is unclear. The germline CDR1 and CDR2 sequences are ENHRY and SYGVKD. Trimming took off 5 bases at V and 7 bases at J, with 11 bases between the two ends. CDR3 size: 13 residues. CDR3 in amino acids: CAISPLGSEKLFF. In DNA form, the CDR3 reads TGTGCCATCAGTCCCCTCGGGAGTGAAAAACTGTTTTTT.

The rearrangement joins TRBV10-1 to TRBJ1-3; tentative D call: TRBD1 (6 bases). The CDR3 contains 19 residues. Germline values: CDR1 WNHNN, CDR2 SYGVQD (reference sequence). V lost 0 bases and J 0 bases, leaving 18 bases between the germline ends. The CDR3 loop reads CASSESVPRGSSSGNTIYF. The CDR3 DNA follows: TGCGCCAGCAGTGAGTCTGTCCCCAGGGGCTCAAGCTCTGGAAACACCATATATTTT.

V gene TRBV29-1 combines with J gene TRBJ1-2; 8 nucleotides line up with TRBD1. J gave up 4 bases and V 2 bases, and 9 bases lay outside the gene matches. CDR1 is SQVTM and CDR2 is ANQGSEA in the germline V gene. The CDR3 runs 15 residues. Here the CDR3 reads CSVEFPQGAGYGYTF. CDR3 nucleotides: TGCAGCGTTGAATTCCCGCAGGGGGCGGGCTATGGCTACACCTTC.

As concerns this clone: The sample has other DNA sequences that encode this CDR3 too. The chain couples TRBV28 to TRBJ1-2, with D maybe TRBD1 (6 bases). Germline lookup yields CDR1 MDHEN and CDR2 SYDVKM. The CDR3 totals 13 residues. V was shortened by 2 bases and J by 2 bases, with 6 bases between the two germline ends. The CDR3 sequence is CASSLGQNYGYTF. CDR3 DNA sequence: TGTGCCAGCAGTTTAGGACAGAACTATGGCTACACCTTC.

V gene TRBV30 combines with J gene TRBJ1-2; 8 bases align to TRBD1. The CDR3 is 15 amino acids. Germline V gene lookup returns CDR1 GTSNPN and CDR2 SVGIG (reference sequence). J was trimmed by 6 bases and V by 2 bases; bases with no gene match: 11. Written as DNA, the CDR3 is TGTGCCTGGAGTCCAAAGACAGGGGAGGTACATGGCTACACCTTC. Its translation: CAWSPKTGEVHGYTF. The full variable domain, completed using reference TRBV30 and TRBJ1-2, is SQTIHQWPATLVQPVGSPLSLECTVEGTSNPNLYWYRQAAGRGLQLLFYSVGIGQISSEVPQNLSASRPQDRQFILSSKKLLLSDSGFYLCAWSPKTGEVHGYTFGSGTRLTVV.

This chain joins TRBV5-8 and TRBJ2-7; TRBD2 matches at 9 bases. The V gene's germline CDR1 is SGHTS and CDR2 YDEGEE. There are 14 residues in the CDR3. The V segment lost 4 bases and the J segment 0 bases; nucleotides outside the gene matches: 2. CDR3 DNA sequence: TGTGCCAGCAGCATTAGCGGGAGCTCCTACGAGCAGTACTTC. Translating gives CASSISGSSYEQYF.

This clone was counted a single time. V is TRBV19 and J is TRBJ2-3; 9 nucleotides align to TRBD2. The CDR3 length is 14 residues. CDR1 and CDR2 from the germline V gene are LNHDA and SQIVND (reference sequence). The V and J ends lost 4 bases and 5 bases, in that order; junction bases with no gene match: 4. Here the CDR3 DNA reads TGTGCCAGTAGTAGCGGGGGGGCCGGAGATACGCAGTATTTT. Amino acids: CASSSGGAGDTQYF. Together with reference TRBV19 and TRBJ2-3, the CDR3 gives the full variable domain: DGGITQSPKYLFRKEGQNVTLSCEQNLNHDAMYWYRQDPGQGLRLIYYSQIVNDFQKGDIAEGYSVSREKKESFPLTVTSAQKNPTAFYLCASSSGGAGDTQYFGPGTRLTVL.

The J gene is TRBJ2-3, the V gene TRBV6-1, with 8 bases aligning to TRBD2. Germline V gene sequence: CDR1 MNHNS, CDR2 SASEGT. The CDR3 is 15 amino acids. V shed 3 bases and J 0 bases; nucleotides not matched to a gene: 2. The CDR3 here is CASSELAGSTDTQYF. CDR3 nucleotides: TGTGCCAGCAGTGAGTTAGCGGGGAGCACAGATACGCAGTATTTT.

This CDR3 reads CASSLLPRVYEQYF. The CDR3 DNA reads as TGTGCCAGCAGCCTCCTCCCCCGGGTATACGAGCAGTACTTC. The V call is TRBV2, the J call TRBJ2-7, with D unclear. V lost 6 bases and J 4 bases, leaving 16 bases between the germline ends. From germline, CDR1 is SNHLY and CDR2 FYNNEI. This CDR3 is 14 amino acids long.

This sequence joins TRBV6-1 and TRBJ1-3; possible D gene TRBD1, 5 bases. The length of the CDR3 is 14 residues. Germline values: CDR1 MNHNS, CDR2 SASEGT. Trimming removed 4 bases at V and 4 bases at J, with 11 bases between. CDR3 protein: CASSGGLAGNTIYF. CDR3 DNA: TGTGCCAGCAGTGGGGGACTAGCCGGAAACACCATATATTTT.

The chain couples TRBV6-5 to TRBJ1-2; D is perhaps TRBD1 (6 bases). Trimming shortened V by 6 bases and J by 5 bases, and 16 bases separated the two germline ends. Per germline, CDR1 MNHEY and CDR2 SVGAGI. CDR3 length: 14 amino acids. CDR3 sequence: CASRPEGGGYGYTF. The DNA for the CDR3 is TGTGCCAGCAGGCCCGAGGGGGGAGGGTATGGCTACACCTTC.

This chain joins TRBV27 and TRBJ2-7; TRBD1 matches at 7 bases. J lost 0 bases, V lost 5 bases, and 10 bases had no gene match. This CDR3 comprises 16 residues. Germline assignment: CDR1 MNHEY and CDR2 SMNVEV (reference sequence). The CDR3 sequence: CASSLRGPTGSYEQYV. In nucleotides, the CDR3 is TGTGCCAGCAGTCTTAGGGGGCCGACGGGCTCCTACGAGCAGTACGTC.

V is TRBV2 and J is TRBJ1-1; possibly TRBD1 for D (5 bases). The V gene's germline CDR1 is SNHLY and CDR2 FYNNEI. Trimming stripped 6 bases from V and 7 bases from J, with 6 bases between. The CDR3 totals 10 residues. The CDR3 region is CASRGGEAFF. The CDR3 bases are TGTGCCAGCAGGGGGGGTGAAGCTTTCTTT.

With regard to this clone: One end of the junction fails to match germline, which may point to a read error. The chain combines TRBV7-9 with TRBJ2-7; maybe TRBD2 (6 bases). Germline CDR1 reads SEHNR; CDR2 reads FQNEAQ (reference sequence). This CDR3 is 18 amino acids long. The CDR3 region is CSSSLYRDWGSHSYEQYF. The CDR3 DNA is TGTTCCAGCAGCTTATATCGGGACTGGGGCTCCCACTCCTACGAGCAGTACTTC.

This sequence joins TRBV30 and TRBJ1-5; D remains unclear. This CDR3 spans 13 amino acids. Per germline, CDR1 GTSNPN and CDR2 SVGIG (reference sequence). Trimming removed 0 bases at V and 8 bases at J, with 11 bases between. CDR3 amino acids: CAWSVGSGEPQHF. The CDR3, as DNA: TGTGCCTGGAGTGTCGGATCCGGGGAGCCCCAGCATTTT.

J is TRBJ2-3 and V is TRBV28; D is unclear. The CDR3 has 14 residues. V was clipped by 5 bases and J by 2 bases, with 11 bases between them. The germline V gene encodes CDR1 MDHEN and CDR2 SYDVKM. CDR3 residues: CASSEWPLTDTQYF. CDR3 DNA sequence: TGTGCCAGCAGTGAATGGCCCCTCACAGATACGCAGTATTTT.

The chain carries TRBV5-1 and TRBJ2-3, with a possible D match to TRBD1 (5 bases). Germline CDR1 and CDR2: SGHRS and YFSETQ. With 3 bases removed from V and 6 bases from J, the gap between germline ends came to 8 bases. The CDR3 runs to 12 residues. The CDR3 loop reads CASSSKGDTQYF. The CDR3 coding sequence is TGCGCCAGCAGCTCTAAGGGGGATACGCAGTATTTT.

The J gene is TRBJ2-1, the V gene TRBV13, with a weak D call TRBD2 (6 bases). The ends were cut back, 5 bases at V and 9 bases at J, with 11 bases in the middle. CDR1 and CDR2 (germline): PRHDT, FYEKMQ (reference sequence). This CDR3 region has 12 residues. The CDR3 is CASSLAGGEQFF. The CDR3 DNA follows: TGTGCCAGCAGCCTGGCCGGGGGTGAGCAGTTCTTC.

This sequence joins TRBV27 and TRBJ2-3, with 10 bases that match TRBD2. Germline V lookup: CDR1 MNHEY, CDR2 SMNVEV (reference sequence). The CDR3 consists of 15 residues. V lost 6 bases, J lost 3 bases, and 6 bases stayed unmatched. The CDR3 loop is CASSGLAVGTDTQYF. CDR3 DNA sequence: TGTGCCAGCAGCGGACTAGCGGTGGGAACAGATACGCAGTATTTT.

The chain combines TRBV10-3 with TRBJ2-5; D is uncertain. Germline V CDR1 and CDR2: ENHRY, SYGVKD. The germline V and J ends were trimmed by 9 bases and 1 base, with 12 bases remaining between them. There are 13 residues in the CDR3. CDR3 coding DNA: TGTGCCATTACAAACACCTCCCAAGAGACCCAGTACTTC. Translating it yields CAITNTSQETQYF.

This clone was found a few times. The chain is built from TRBV27 and TRBJ1-6; D not certain. Deletions cut 3 bases from V and 0 bases from J, with 9 bases between. The CDR3 covers 16 residues. The V gene's germline CDR1 is MNHEY and CDR2 SMNVEV (reference sequence). The CDR3 nucleotides read TGTGCCAGCAGTTTTCATATGAGCTCCTATAATTCACCCCTCCACTTT. This translates into CASSFHMSSYNSPLHF.

V gene TRBV27 combines with J gene TRBJ1-5; D call uncertain. The CDR3 has 13 amino acids. V was pared by 3 bases and J by 1 base, with 4 bases between. Germline loops: CDR1 MNHEY, CDR2 SMNVEV (reference sequence). The CDR3 bases are TGTGCCAGCAGTTTTCAAAGCAATCAGCCCCAGCATTTT. Its translation is CASSFQSNQPQHF.

This chain links TRBV27 with TRBJ1-6, with TRBD1 as a possible D gene (5 bases). This CDR3 spans 16 amino acids. Trimming removed 6 bases from V and 10 bases from J, with 22 bases in between. Germline assignment: CDR1 MNHEY and CDR2 SMNVEV (reference sequence). CDR3: CASSSIGQGKGSPLHF. The CDR3 coding sequence is TGTGCCAGCAGCTCGATTGGGCAGGGAAAAGGGTCACCCCTCCACTTT.

J is TRBJ2-1 and V is TRBV14, with D perhaps TRBD1 (6 bases). The V gene lost 3 bases and the J gene lost 0 bases, with 12 bases spanning the gap. The germline V gene has CDR1 SGHDN and CDR2 FVKESK. The CDR3 length is 16 residues. This CDR3 is CASSQPTGSSYNEQFF. CDR3 in DNA: TGTGCCAGCAGCCAGCCTACAGGGAGCTCCTACAATGAGCAGTTCTTC.

This rearrangement joins TRBV13 to TRBJ2-7; the D gene is possibly TRBD1 (6 bases). Germline loops: CDR1 PRHDT, CDR2 FYEKMQ (reference sequence). The ends were cut back, 2 bases at V and 7 bases at J, with 6 bases in the middle. CDR3 size: 11 residues. CDR3 loop: CASSLQGEQYF. The CDR3 DNA follows: TGTGCCAGCAGCTTACAGGGGGAGCAGTACTTC.

This rearrangement joins TRBV4-1 to TRBJ2-4, with 14 bases aligning to TRBD2. The V gene end was trimmed by 4 bases and the J gene end by 3 bases; junction bases not matched to a gene: 8. Germline V gene lookup returns CDR1 MGHRA and CDR2 YSYEKL. This CDR3 comprises 18 residues. The CDR3 is CASSPGLAGGLYKNIQYF. Here the CDR3 DNA reads TGCGCCAGCAGCCCCGGACTAGCGGGAGGCCTGTACAAAAACATTCAGTACTTC.

V gene TRBV29-1 combines with J gene TRBJ2-7, with a possible D match to TRBD1 (6 bases). This CDR3 has 14 amino acids. V was trimmed by 6 bases and J by 3 bases, leaving 18 bases between them. The V gene's germline CDR1 is SQVTM and CDR2 ANQGSEA. DNA for the CDR3: TGCAGCGTCGAGAGGACAGAGCCCTACTACGAGCAGTACTTC. Translation: CSVERTEPYYEQYF.

Of note for this clone: The germline gene is not matched at one end of the junction; a read error may be the cause. The chain uses TRBV7-9 and TRBJ1-4; no clear D gene. Germline V gives CDR1 SEHNR, CDR2 FQNEAQ (reference sequence). The CDR3 is made up of 14 amino acids. The CDR3 region is CSSSLGRGNEKLFF. The CDR3 region has the DNA TGTTCCAGCAGCTTGGGGAGAGGGAATGAAAAACTGTTTTTT.

The gene calls are TRBV9 and TRBJ2-7; 10 bases match TRBD1. Germline V lookup: CDR1 SGDLS, CDR2 YYNGEE. V shed 3 bases and J 7 bases; nucleotides not matched to a gene: 13. There are 16 residues in the CDR3. CDR3: CASSGGQGNLKGEQYF. The CDR3 region has the DNA TGTGCCAGCAGCGGGGGACAGGGGAACCTTAAAGGAGAGCAGTACTTC.